A selection of T cell receptor beta chains follows, all from one sample in a study of cytomegalovirus exposure and HLA in healthy donors. Data came from immunoSEQ multiplex PCR; TCRdb stores just in-frame clones and leaves some out. The table records over 150,000 clones, around three quarters of them present only once. Sample: PBMCs. The receptors here all came from a woman between 18 and 29 years old in good health and CMV-seronegative. The CDR3 runs from the conserved cysteine through the conserved F or W. A D gene is named only where the DNA matches it firmly. Clone size is shown for a subset of rows, as once, few, many or a class of expanded clone.

j_call	d_call	v_call	clone_size	cdr3_nt	cdr3_aa
TRBJ1-1	-	TRBV28	once	TGTGCCAGCAGTTTCCCCCCAGTAGGGGGGGCGGGAGATTGGAACACTGAAGCTTTCTTT	CASSFPPVGGAGDWNTEAFF
TRBJ1-1	-	TRBV18	-	TGTGCCAGCTCACCGGGGCCGGGGGACACTGAAGCTTTCTTT	CASSPGPGDTEAFF
TRBJ1-2	-	TRBV7-2	few	TGTGCCAGCAGCCTATCCGGGGGGCCTAACTATGGCTACACCTTC	CASSLSGGPNYGYTF
TRBJ2-7	-	TRBV7-9	-	TGTGCCAGTCGCCTCGGGTCGGGCGAGCAGTACTTC	CASRLGSGEQYF
TRBJ2-3	TRBD2	TRBV9	-	TGTGCCACCGCCGAAGGGGAGGGAGGAGATACGCAGTATTTT	CATAEGEGGDTQYF
TRBJ2-2	-	TRBV7-3	-	TGTGCCAGCAGCTTAACTGCGACAGGATACAACACCGGGGAGCTGTTTTTT	CASSLTATGYNTGELFF
TRBJ2-2	-	TRBV9	-	TGTGCCAGCAGCGCCAGCCCCGACACGACCGGGGAGCTGTTTTTT	CASSASPDTTGELFF
TRBJ2-3	-	TRBV7-8	-	TGTGCCAGCAGCTTAGGTCCAGGGAGCACAGATACGCAGTATTTT	CASSLGPGSTDTQYF
TRBJ1-2	-	TRBV7-2	-	TGTGCCAGCAGCTTAGCGGCGGGGGGGCATGGCTACACCTTC	CASSLAAGGHGYTF
TRBJ2-1	TRBD1	TRBV9	-	TGTGCCAGCAGCGGGGGACAGGGGGAGAATGAGCAGTTCTTC	CASSGGQGENEQFF
TRBJ2-7	-	TRBV11-2	few	TGTGCCAGCAGCTTACTGACGGAGACCTACGAGCAGTACTTC	CASSLLTETYEQYF
TRBJ2-5	TRBD1	TRBV7-2	-	TGTGCCAGCAGCATGGCTGAGGGGGACAGAGAGACCCAGTACTTC	CASSMAEGDRETQYF
TRBJ2-1	TRBD1	TRBV11-3	-	TGTGCCAGCAGCTTGCCGGGACAGGGAGACAATGAGCAGTTCTTC	CASSLPGQGDNEQFF
TRBJ2-7	TRBD2	TRBV27	-	TGTGCCAGCAGTTTATTGAGGACTAGAGGGCTAGACGAGCAGTACTTC	CASSLLRTRGLDEQYF
TRBJ1-6	TRBD1	TRBV27	-	TGTGCCAGCACAGACAGGGATCTCTATAATTCACCCCTCCACTTT	CASTDRDLYNSPLHF
TRBJ2-1	-	TRBV28	-	TGTGCCAGCAGTACCAAGCGTTACTCCTACAATGAGCAGTTCTTC	CASSTKRYSYNEQFF
TRBJ2-5	TRBD2	TRBV2	-	TGTGCCAGCATTCAGCGGGGGGGCGGGGAGACCCAGTACTTC	CASIQRGGGETQYF
TRBJ1-2	TRBD1	TRBV5-4	-	TGTGCCAGCAGCGCGGGACAGGGGGTGGTCGTCGGTGGCTACACCTTC	CASSAGQGVVVGGYTF
TRBJ1-3	-	TRBV25-1	-	TGTGCCAGCGACGGGACACCCTCTGGAAACACCATATATTTT	CASDGTPSGNTIYF
TRBJ1-2	-	TRBV29-1	-	TGCAGCGTTGGGACAAGAAACTATGGCTACACCTTC	CSVGTRNYGYTF
TRBJ1-3	TRBD1	TRBV6-1	-	TGTGCCAGCAGTGAACACGACAGGGCTTCTGGAAACACCATATATTTT	CASSEHDRASGNTIYF
TRBJ2-7	-	TRBV11-2	-	TGTGCCAGCGGGAGTATCTACGAGCAGTACTTC	CASGSIYEQYF
TRBJ2-5	TRBD1	TRBV5-4	once	TGTGCCAGCAGCTCCCCGGGACAGGCAGAGACCCAGTACTTC	CASSSPGQAETQYF
TRBJ1-1	-	TRBV20-1	few	TGCAGTGCCGCCGTCCAGGGTGAAGCTTTCTTT	CSAAVQGEAFF
TRBJ1-6	-	TRBV30	few	TGTGCCTGGAGTGTAGCCGGGCACGGAGGTAATTCACCCCTCCACTTT	CAWSVAGHGGNSPLHF
TRBJ2-3	-	TRBV27	once	TGTGCCAGCAGTGACTTAACCCCTGGCACAGATACGCAGTATTTT	CASSDLTPGTDTQYF
TRBJ2-7	-	TRBV7-2	-	TGTGCCAGCACAGGGCAGAAGAGCTCCTACGAGCAGTACTTC	CASTGQKSSYEQYF
TRBJ2-2	-	TRBV6-1	-	TGTGCCAGCATGAGGACAGAGAACACCGGGGAGCTGTTTTTT	CASMRTENTGELFF
TRBJ1-5	-	TRBV5-1	-	TGCGCCAGCAGCTTGGACTTCGCAAATCAGCCCCAGCATTTT	CASSLDFANQPQHF
TRBJ2-2	TRBD2	TRBV11-1	-	TGTGCCAGCAGCCCCGGGACTAGCTCTACCGGGGAGCTGTTTTTT	CASSPGTSSTGELFF
TRBJ2-3	TRBD2	TRBV6-1	few	TGTGCCAGCAGTGAGGAGCGGGGGGGGGCAGATACGCAGTATTTT	CASSEERGGADTQYF
TRBJ2-7	TRBD2	TRBV7-9	-	TGTGCCAGCAGCTTCGGGACTAGCGTCGAGCAGTACTTC	CASSFGTSVEQYF
TRBJ2-5	-	TRBV7-2	-	TGTGCCAGCAGCTCATGGGGACACCCCAAAGAAGAGACCCAGTACTTC	CASSSWGHPKEETQYF
TRBJ2-7	-	TRBV5-6	-	TGTGCCAGCAGCTTAGTAGCCGGCTACGAGCAGTACTTC	CASSLVAGYEQYF
TRBJ2-5	TRBD1	TRBV5-1	-	TGCGCCAGCAGCACGAAAACCGGGACAGCCCAAGAGACCCAGTACTTC	CASSTKTGTAQETQYF
TRBJ2-3	TRBD2	TRBV10-3	-	TGTGCCATCAGTGCTTTGCTAGCGGGGGGCGGGGATACGCAGTATTTT	CAISALLAGGGDTQYF
TRBJ1-4	TRBD1	TRBV19	-	TGTGCCACAAAACAGGGGGGTGCAACTAATGAAAAACTGTTTTTT	CATKQGGATNEKLFF
TRBJ2-7	-	TRBV6-6	-	TGTGCCAGCAGTTACGGGATAGCGGAAAGAACCTACGAGCAGTACTTC	CASSYGIAERTYEQYF
TRBJ1-1	TRBD1	TRBV13	-	TGTGCCAGCAGCTGGGACAGGGTGAACACTGAAGCTTTCTTT	CASSWDRVNTEAFF
TRBJ2-7	TRBD1	TRBV28	few	TGTGCAAGCAGGACAGGGTTTTCGGGCGAGCAGTACTTC	CASRTGFSGEQYF
TRBJ2-2	-	TRBV21-1	-	TGTGCCAGCAGAGCCCCCAGCGGTGGCACCGGGGAGCTGTTTTTT	CASRAPSGGTGELFF